In this sample, the clone carrying this TCR beta chain turned up a few times. This specimen belongs to a study of T-cell reconstitution after alpha-beta-depleted transplantation in children. It was with unique molecular identifiers that the TCRbeta library was prepared. TCRdb reprocessed the PCR reads via MiXCR and lists one record per CDR3 protein. Of about 98,000 distinct CDR3 sequences listed, 20% to 30% are singletons. The CDR3 contains 12 residues. Per the germline V gene, CDR1 is SGHRS and CDR2 is YFSETQ. Trimming pared 4 bases from V and 5 bases from J, leaving 10 bases between. The chain carries TRBV5-1 and TRBJ2-7; D call uncertain. Sample: PBMCs, taken before TCRalphabeta/CD19-depleted stem cell transplant. The origin of this receptor is a boy between 2 and 15 years old with acute lymphoblastic leukemia, due to receive a stem cell transplant. The CDR3 region is CASSHGVNEQYF. The DNA of the CDR3 is TGCGCCAGCAGCCATGGAGTTAACGAGCAGTACTTC.